The 29 T cell receptor beta chains in this list originate from one sample, sequenced in a study of blood T cell repertoires in COVID-19. The method was immunoSEQ multiplex PCR; TCRdb's version includes in-frame clones alone and lacks a portion of them. The sample yields more than 200,000 clones, over 75% seen once. The sequencing sample was made of PBMCs or T cells enriched from blood (not recorded which). Every receptor here comes from a man aged 35 to 55 who had recovered from COVID-19.

The rearrangement links TRBV18 to TRBJ2-1; 8 nucleotides line up with TRBD2. With 6 bases clipped from V and 2 bases from J, the junction kept 6 bases outside the gene matches. The CDR3 is made up of 15 amino acids. The germline V gene has CDR1 KGHSH and CDR2 LQKENI. As DNA, the CDR3 is TGTGCCAGCTCGCCCCCGGGGGGGACCTACAATGAGCAGTTCTTC. It encodes CASSPPGGTYNEQFF.

The chain combines TRBV10-1 with TRBJ1-5, with D possibly matching TRBD1 (5 bases). The germline V gene encodes CDR1 WNHNN and CDR2 SYGVQD (reference sequence). V gave up 8 bases and J gave up 4 bases, with 12 bases separating them. This CDR3 contains 13 residues. The DNA for the CDR3 is TGCGCCAGCCATGCAGGGCTTAATCAGCCCCAGCATTTT. Amino acids: CASHAGLNQPQHF.

V gene TRBV7-9 combines with J gene TRBJ1-5, with a tentative D call TRBD1 (5 bases). Between the trimmed V and J ends, which lost 0 bases and 1 base, there was a span of 10 bases. The germline V gene encodes CDR1 SEHNR and CDR2 FQNEAQ (reference sequence). CDR3 size: 16 residues. The DNA of the CDR3 is TGTGCCAGCAGCTTAGCGGTCCAGGGAAGCAATCAGCCCCAGCATTTT. Translated, it gives CASSLAVQGSNQPQHF.

V gene TRBV18 combines with J gene TRBJ1-1; 7 bases match TRBD1. Germline CDR1 and CDR2: KGHSH and LQKENI. The CDR3 is 12 residues long. V was clipped by 8 bases and J by 4 bases; unmatched bases: 4. As DNA, the CDR3 is TGTGCCAGCACCCGACAGGGCACTGAAGCTTTCTTT. It translates to CASTRQGTEAFF.

J is TRBJ1-2 and V is TRBV9; weak D call: TRBD1 (6 bases). CDR3 length equals 14 residues. CDR1 and CDR2 from the germline V gene are SGDLS and YYNGEE. V lost 0 bases and J 8 bases, leaving 14 bases between the germline ends. CDR3: CASSVGDKRGGYTF. The CDR3 region has the DNA TGTGCCAGCAGCGTAGGGGACAAGAGAGGAGGCTACACCTTC.

The rearrangement links TRBV30 to TRBJ1-5; weak D call: TRBD1 (6 bases). This CDR3 is built from 15 residues. Trimming cost V 3 bases and J 4 bases, with 16 bases left between them. Germline CDR1 GTSNPN, CDR2 SVGIG (reference sequence). Here the CDR3 DNA reads TGTGCCTGGAGCTCCGGCGGACAGCTGAATCAGCCCCAGCATTTT. As protein: CAWSSGGQLNQPQHF.

The chain joins TRBV7-2 to TRBJ2-5, with TRBD2 matching 8 bases. CDR1 and CDR2 (germline): SGHTA, FQGNSA. The CDR3 runs to 15 residues. V was pared by 2 bases and J by 1 base, with 3 bases of the junction left unmatched. The CDR3 region has the DNA TGTGCCAGCAGCTTATTACTAGCGGTCCAAGAGACCCAGTACTTC. Translation gives CASSLLLAVQETQYF.

The chain employs TRBV4-2 and TRBJ1-2, with 9 positions matching TRBD1. The V gene's germline CDR1 is LGHNA and CDR2 YNFKEQ. The CDR3 totals 15 residues. V shed 3 bases, J shed 5 bases, and the junction held 7 bases outside the gene matches. CDR3 bases: TGTGCCAGCAGCCAGGGGACAGGGATTCCGTATGGCTACACCTTC. This gives the protein CASSQGTGIPYGYTF.

The chain carries TRBV2 and TRBJ2-4, with D possibly TRBD2 on 5 matching bases. V was pared by 4 bases and J by 6 bases, with 16 bases between. The CDR3 contains 15 residues. Germline lookup yields CDR1 SNHLY and CDR2 FYNNEI. The CDR3 protein is CASSGTTAGLNIQYF. In DNA, the CDR3 is TGTGCCAGCAGTGGAACGACGGCCGGACTAAACATTCAGTACTTC.

As regards this clone: This specimen includes other DNA sequences encoding the same CDR3. This sequence joins TRBV7-2 and TRBJ1-5, with TRBD1 as a possible D gene (5 bases). The CDR3 runs to 15 residues. V was pared by 0 bases and J by 3 bases, with 9 bases between. Germline V gives CDR1 SGHTA, CDR2 FQGNSA. CDR3 in amino acids: CASSLAGANNQPQHF. The CDR3 DNA is TGTGCCAGCAGCTTAGCAGGGGCGAACAATCAGCCCCAGCATTTT.

This clone was seen a single time. The V gene is TRBV6-5, the J gene TRBJ2-1; TRBD2 aligns across 8 bases. Germline loops: CDR1 MNHEY, CDR2 SVGAGI. V shed 8 bases, J shed 1 base, and the junction held 7 bases outside the gene matches. There are 15 residues in the CDR3. In nucleotides, the CDR3 is TGTGCCAGCTCAACTGCGGGGGGTTCCTACAATGAGCAGTTCTTC. It yields the protein CASSTAGGSYNEQFF.

The V call is TRBV30, the J call TRBJ1-5; weak D call: TRBD1 (5 bases). Germline CDR1 GTSNPN, CDR2 SVGIG (reference sequence). V was trimmed by 2 bases and J by 9 bases, leaving 17 bases between them. There are 14 residues in the CDR3. CDR3 nucleotide sequence: TGTGCCTGGAGTCCCGGTGGGGGGGGTTCGCCCCAGCATTTT. Its protein product is CAWSPGGGGSPQHF. Combining the CDR3 with reference TRBV30 and TRBJ1-5 gives the whole variable domain SQTIHQWPATLVQPVGSPLSLECTVEGTSNPNLYWYRQAAGRGLQLLFYSVGIGQISSEVPQNLSASRPQDRQFILSSKKLLLSDSGFYLCAWSPGGGGSPQHFGDGTRLSIL.

The chain carries TRBV5-8 and TRBJ1-5; a weak D match, TRBD1 (5 bases). The CDR3 is 14 residues long. The germline V and J ends were trimmed by 0 bases and 4 bases, with 8 bases remaining between them. Germline V lookup: CDR1 SGHTS, CDR2 YDEGEE. This CDR3 is CASSLVAGNQPQHF. CDR3 sequence (DNA): TGTGCCAGCAGCTTGGTGGCAGGGAATCAGCCCCAGCATTTT.

V gene TRBV5-5 combines with J gene TRBJ2-1; unclear D gene. The CDR3 is made up of 15 amino acids. V shed 0 bases and J shed 0 bases, with 7 bases lying between them. Per the germline V gene, CDR1 is SGHKS and CDR2 is YYEKEE (reference sequence). CDR3 DNA sequence: TGTGCCAGCAGCTTGGGTGGTAGCTCCTACAATGAGCAGTTCTTC. Encoded protein: CASSLGGSSYNEQFF.

The chain has TRBV19 and TRBJ2-1, with a weak D call TRBD1 (5 bases). V shed 4 bases and J shed 8 bases, with 15 bases lying between them. CDR3 length equals 14 residues. The germline V gene has CDR1 LNHDA and CDR2 SQIVND (reference sequence). DNA of the CDR3: TGTGCCAGTAGTAGGATGGACACACAGGATGAGCAGTTCTTC. Amino acids: CASSRMDTQDEQFF.

This rearrangement joins TRBV7-9 to TRBJ1-5; 7 bases match TRBD1. Trimming took 1 base from V and 2 from J; bases not matched to a gene: 5. The CDR3 loop spans 16 amino acids. Germline V gene sequence: CDR1 SEHNR, CDR2 FQNEAQ (reference sequence). CDR3 coding DNA: TGTGCCAGCAGCTTAGGAGGCGGACAGGGCAATCAGCCCCAGCATTTT. Amino acids: CASSLGGGQGNQPQHF. Together with reference TRBV7-9 and TRBJ1-5, the CDR3 gives the full variable domain: DTGVSQNPRHKITKRGQNVTFRCDPISEHNRLYWYRQTLGQGPEFLTYFQNEAQLEKSRLLSDRFSAERPKGSFSTLEIQRTEQGDSAMYLCASSLGGGQGNQPQHFGDGTRLSIL.

The V gene is TRBV20-1, the J gene TRBJ2-1, with D perhaps TRBD1 (5 bases). The V end was cut by 5 bases, the J end by 9 bases, with 11 bases between. This CDR3 has 11 amino acids. The V gene's germline CDR1 is DFQATT and CDR2 SNEGSKA (reference sequence). The CDR3 here is CSADDRFEQFF. The CDR3 DNA reads as TGCAGTGCTGATGACAGATTTGAGCAGTTCTTC.

This clone was detected only a few times. The rearrangement links TRBV11-2 to TRBJ1-1, with 9 bases aligning to TRBD1. After removal of 5 bases from V and 1 base from J, the junction contained 5 bases not matched to a gene. In germline, CDR1 is SGHAT, CDR2 FQNNGV. This CDR3 contains 15 residues. The CDR3 region has the DNA TGTGCCAGCAGCCGTTGGACAGGGGAGAACACTGAAGCTTTCTTT. Translated: CASSRWTGENTEAFF.

This rearrangement joins TRBV6-2 or TRBV6-3 to TRBJ1-1, with TRBD1 as a possible D gene (5 bases). CDR1 and CDR2 from the germline V gene are MNHEY and SVGEGT. Trimming left V 5 bases short and J 1 base short, with 29 bases between. The CDR3 runs 20 residues. In nucleotides, the CDR3 is TGTGCCAGCAGTCACTACAGGATACGAGATCCTTTATACAGGAACACTGAAGCTTTCTTT. Translation: CASSHYRIRDPLYRNTEAFF.

V is TRBV7-9 and J is TRBJ2-2; 8 bases are shared with TRBD1. The CDR3 is made up of 15 amino acids. CDR1 and CDR2 (germline): SEHNR, FQNEAQ (reference sequence). Trimming removed 5 bases from V and 6 bases from J; junction bases left unmatched: 8. This CDR3 is CASSHTKQGAGELFF. CDR3 DNA sequence: TGTGCCAGCAGCCACACGAAACAGGGGGCCGGGGAGCTGTTTTTT. Combining the CDR3 with reference TRBV7-9 and TRBJ2-2 gives the whole variable domain DTGVSQNPRHKITKRGQNVTFRCDPISEHNRLYWYRQTLGQGPEFLTYFQNEAQLEKSRLLSDRFSAERPKGSFSTLEIQRTEQGDSAMYLCASSHTKQGAGELFFGEGSRLTVL.

This chain connects TRBV5-4 to TRBJ2-2; tentative D call: TRBD2 (6 bases). The CDR3 sequence is 15 residues long. Germline-derived CDR1 and CDR2 are SGHNT and YYREEE (reference sequence). The V and J ends lost 1 base and 6 bases respectively, with 13 bases between them. CDR3 sequence (DNA): TGTGCCAGCAGCTTGAGGGTAGCGGAGGCCGGGGAGCTGTTTTTT. This translates into CASSLRVAEAGELFF.

The V and J genes are TRBV19 and TRBJ1-1; possibly TRBD1 for D (5 bases). Germline assignment: CDR1 LNHDA and CDR2 SQIVND (reference sequence). With 4 bases removed from V and 6 bases from J, the gap between germline ends came to 12 bases. The CDR3 sequence is 13 residues long. The CDR3 nucleotides are TGTGCCAGTAGTACCGGGACTGGTTCTGAAGCTTTCTTT. Protein: CASSTGTGSEAFF.

The chain employs TRBV5-1 and TRBJ1-1; D possibly corresponds to TRBD1 (5 bases). Germline CDR1 SGHRS, CDR2 YFSETQ. The CDR3 length is 15 residues. V shed 2 bases and J shed 6 bases, with 17 bases lying between them. Here the CDR3 DNA reads TGCGCCAGCAGCTTCACCTGGCGGGACGCCCCTGAAGCTTTCTTT. This gives the protein CASSFTWRDAPEAFF.

This clone was seen a handful of times. The chain's CDR3 is CASSSGLAGYNEQFF. As DNA, the CDR3 is TGTGCCAGCAGTTCCGGACTAGCGGGCTACAATGAGCAGTTCTTC. The V gene is TRBV28, the J gene TRBJ2-1, with 11 bases fitting TRBD2. CDR1 is MDHEN, CDR2 SYDVKM, per germline. This CDR3 is built from 15 residues. The V and J ends lost 4 bases and 3 bases, in that order; junction bases with no gene match: 2.

This chain joins TRBV30 and TRBJ2-5; maybe TRBD1 (6 bases). V lost 4 bases and J lost 8, with 17 bases in between. CDR1 is GTSNPN, CDR2 SVGIG, per germline (reference sequence). This CDR3 is built from 13 residues. CDR3 sequence (DNA): TGTGCCTGGACCCCGAACAGGGCCGGTACCCAGTACTTC. Translating it yields CAWTPNRAGTQYF.

The chain combines TRBV27 with TRBJ2-7; TRBD2 matches 7 bases. V lost 3 bases and J lost 2; bases outside the gene matches: 4. This CDR3 region has 14 residues. Germline V gene lookup returns CDR1 MNHEY and CDR2 SMNVEV (reference sequence). This CDR3 reads CASSFYGGTYEQYF. The CDR3 DNA sequence: TGTGCCAGCAGTTTTTACGGGGGGACCTACGAGCAGTACTTC.

The chain is built from TRBV12-3 or TRBV12-4 and TRBJ1-1, with D possibly being TRBD1 (5 bases). V was shortened by 6 bases and J by 3 bases, with 11 bases between the two germline ends. CDR3 size: 13 residues. CDR3 amino acids: CASRYLGDTEAFF. The CDR3 coding sequence is TGTGCCAGCAGGTACCTAGGGGACACTGAAGCTTTCTTT.

The V call is TRBV7-2, the J call TRBJ1-5, with 8 bases aligning to TRBD1. The CDR3 is 15 residues long. The V gene's germline CDR1 is SGHTA and CDR2 FQGNSA. V dropped 4 bases and J dropped 6; count of bases not matched to a gene: 8. The CDR3 is CASSSPGGSSQPQHF. The DNA for the CDR3 is TGTGCCAGCAGCTCACCAGGGGGCTCGAGTCAGCCCCAGCATTTT. Variable domain in full (rest from reference TRBV7-2 and TRBJ1-5): GAGVSQSPSNKVTEKGKDVELRCDPISGHTALYWYRQSLGQGLEFLIYFQGNSAPDKSGLPSDRFSAERTGGSVSTLTIQRTQQEDSAVYLCASSSPGGSSQPQHFGDGTRLSIL.

This clone has a single count. V and J are TRBV10-1 and TRBJ2-1; D gene ambiguous. The CDR3 is 14 residues long. V lost 6 bases and J 10 bases, leaving 19 bases between the germline ends. Germline CDR1 reads WNHNN; CDR2 reads SYGVQD (reference sequence). The CDR3 protein is CASSKWLGEEEQFF. CDR3 nucleotide sequence: TGCGCCAGCAGCAAGTGGTTGGGTGAGGAGGAGCAGTTCTTC.